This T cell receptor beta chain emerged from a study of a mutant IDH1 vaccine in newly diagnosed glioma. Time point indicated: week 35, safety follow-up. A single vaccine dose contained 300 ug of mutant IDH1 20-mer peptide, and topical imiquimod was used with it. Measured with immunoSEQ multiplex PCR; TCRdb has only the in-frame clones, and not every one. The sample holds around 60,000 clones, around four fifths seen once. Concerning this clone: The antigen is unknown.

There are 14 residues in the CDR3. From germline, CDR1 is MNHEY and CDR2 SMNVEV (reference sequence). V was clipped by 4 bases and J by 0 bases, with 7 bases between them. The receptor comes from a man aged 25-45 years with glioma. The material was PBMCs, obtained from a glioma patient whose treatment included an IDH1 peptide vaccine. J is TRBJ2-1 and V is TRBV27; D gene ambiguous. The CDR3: CASSSPGSYNEQFF. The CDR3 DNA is TGTGCCAGCAGTTCCCCAGGCTCCTACAATGAGCAGTTCTTC.